This T cell receptor (beta chain) was observed in a study of shared clonotypes between healthy human individuals. Overall study: Participating donors consisted of a couple of women and a few men aged 18 to 49.

Naive CD8 populations comprised CD45RO-negative cells positively selected for CCR7, excluding terminally differentiated effector memory CD45RA+ cells. The CDR3 spans 16 residues. V dropped 0 bases and J dropped 0 bases, with 10 bases sitting between them. Germline V gene sequence: CDR1 SGHDT, CDR2 YYEEEE. A note on this clone: As yet, its antigen is unknown.

Assay: immunoSEQ multiplex PCR; the TCRdb copy retains only in-frame clones and omits some. In the table there are roughly 2,000,000 clones, about 95% of which are singletons. General observations from the study: Shared clonotypes: roughly 5% naive CD4, around 3.7% naive CD8, around 2.2% memory CD4, 0.4% to 0.45% memory CD8.

The sample taken for sequencing was naive CD8+ T cells sorted from blood. This chain links TRBV5-6 with TRBJ2-4; D may be TRBD1 (5 bases). This TCR was sampled from a man in his late teens or twenties in good health. DNA of the CDR3: TGTGCCAGCAGCTTGGAAGCAGGGTTAGCCAAAAACATTCAGTACTTC. Amino acid sequence: CASSLEAGLAKNIQYF.